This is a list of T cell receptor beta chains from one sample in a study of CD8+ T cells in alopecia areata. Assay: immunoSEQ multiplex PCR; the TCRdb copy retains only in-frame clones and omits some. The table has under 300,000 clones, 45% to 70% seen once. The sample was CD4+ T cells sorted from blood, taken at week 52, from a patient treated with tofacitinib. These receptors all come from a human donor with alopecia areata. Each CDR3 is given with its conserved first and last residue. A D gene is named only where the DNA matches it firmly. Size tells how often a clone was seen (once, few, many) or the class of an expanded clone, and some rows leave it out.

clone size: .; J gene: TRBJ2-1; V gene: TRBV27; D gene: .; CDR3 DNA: TGTGCCAGCAAAAGGGGAGGCTCCTACAATGAGCAGTTCTTC; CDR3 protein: CASKRGGSYNEQFF
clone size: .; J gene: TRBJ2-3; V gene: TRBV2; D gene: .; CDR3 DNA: TGTGCCAGCACACCGAGGTCTGATCCTTCAGATACGCAGTATTTT; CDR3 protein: CASTPRSDPSDTQYF
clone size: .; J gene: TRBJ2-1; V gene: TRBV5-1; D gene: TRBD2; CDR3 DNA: TGCGCCAGCAGCTTGGGTGACGTCCCGGGACTAGTAGGCGGTGATAATGAGCAGTTCTTC; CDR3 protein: CASSLGDVPGLVGGDNEQFF
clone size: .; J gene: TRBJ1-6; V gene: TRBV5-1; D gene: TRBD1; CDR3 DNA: TGCGCCAGCAGTTCCGGGACAGATGGTTCACCCCTCCACTTT; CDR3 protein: CASSSGTDGSPLHF
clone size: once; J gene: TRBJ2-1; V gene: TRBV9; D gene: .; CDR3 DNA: TGTGCCAGCAGCGTAGGCCACAACTCCCCGGGTCGCAATGAGCAGTTCTTC; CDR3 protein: CASSVGHNSPGRNEQFF
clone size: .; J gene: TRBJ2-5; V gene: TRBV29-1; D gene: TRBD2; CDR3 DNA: TGCAGCGTTGAAGATCGGGGGGTAGAGACCCAGTACTTC; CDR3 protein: CSVEDRGVETQYF
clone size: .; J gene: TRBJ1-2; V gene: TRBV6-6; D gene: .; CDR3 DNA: TGTGCCAGCAGTGAGGACAGCTATGGCTACACCTTC; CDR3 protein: CASSEDSYGYTF
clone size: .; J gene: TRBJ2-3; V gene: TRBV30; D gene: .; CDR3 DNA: TGTGCCTGGAGTGTACTTGCGACAGATACGCAGTATTTT; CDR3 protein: CAWSVLATDTQYF
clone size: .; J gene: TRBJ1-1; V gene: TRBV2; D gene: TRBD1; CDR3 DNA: TGTGCCAGCAAAGTTTTGGGGACAGGGCGCGCTGAAGCTTTCTTT; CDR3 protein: CASKVLGTGRAEAFF
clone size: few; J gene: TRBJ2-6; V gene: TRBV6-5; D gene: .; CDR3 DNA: TGTGCCAGCAGTTACTACGGGGAAGCTGGGGCCAACGTCCTGACTTTC; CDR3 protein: CASSYYGEAGANVLTF
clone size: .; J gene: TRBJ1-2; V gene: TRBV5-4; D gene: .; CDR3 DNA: TGTGCCAGCAGCTTGGGGGTCCGGAACTATGGCTACACCTTC; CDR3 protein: CASSLGVRNYGYTF
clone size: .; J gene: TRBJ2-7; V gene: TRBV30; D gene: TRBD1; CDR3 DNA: TGTGCCTGGAGTGGACAGGGCGAGCAGTACTTC; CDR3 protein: CAWSGQGEQYF
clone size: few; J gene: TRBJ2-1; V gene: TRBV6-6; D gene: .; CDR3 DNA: TGTGCCAGCAGTTCATCAACCGGGTGGCACAATGAGCAGTTCTTC; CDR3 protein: CASSSSTGWHNEQFF
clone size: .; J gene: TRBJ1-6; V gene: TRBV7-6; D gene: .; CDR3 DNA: TGTGCCAGCAGCTTAGAACGAGACTCTATAACCCTCCACTTT; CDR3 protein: CASSLERDSITLHF
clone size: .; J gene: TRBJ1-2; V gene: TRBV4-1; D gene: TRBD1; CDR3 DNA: TGCGCCAGCAGCCATCCCCAGGGGGAGGGCTACACCTTC; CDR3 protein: CASSHPQGEGYTF
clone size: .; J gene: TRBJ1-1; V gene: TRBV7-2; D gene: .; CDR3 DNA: TGTGCCAGCAGCTCAAATAGGATGATGAACACTGAAGCTTTCTTT; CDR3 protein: CASSSNRMMNTEAFF
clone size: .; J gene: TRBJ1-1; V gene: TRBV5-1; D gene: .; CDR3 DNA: TGCGCCAGCAGCTTGGAGGGGGAGGACACTGAAGCTTTCTTT; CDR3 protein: CASSLEGEDTEAFF
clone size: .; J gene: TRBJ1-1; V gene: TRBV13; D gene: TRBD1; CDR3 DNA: TGTGCCAGCAGCCTAATTGGGACAGAACCTCTTAGCACTGAAGCTTTCTTT; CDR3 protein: CASSLIGTEPLSTEAFF
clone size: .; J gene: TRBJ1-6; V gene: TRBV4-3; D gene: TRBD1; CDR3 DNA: TGCGCCAGCAGCCAAGCCGCAGGGGGTTTATCACCCCTCCACTTT; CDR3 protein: CASSQAAGGLSPLHF